Described below is a single TCR beta chain sequence and its context. This clone's antigen is unknown. No quality values exist for individual bases; no much larger clone is one base distant. Reading the label with the study, this specimen's time point is: week 23, last vaccination. Each vaccine dose, consisting of 300 ug of a 20-mer mutant IDH1 peptide in Montanide, was administered subcutaneously with topical imiquimod. Newly diagnosed WHO grade 3 or 4 IDH1-mutant astrocytomas showing loss of nuclear ATRX were present in the donors. The samples were drawn from NOA16, a multicentre, single-arm, open-label phase I trial in Germany that tested a mutant IDH1 peptide vaccine in humans for the first time. Genomic DNA for TCRB sequencing was extracted from EDTA blood using the DNeasy Blood and Tissue Kit. The data were obtained in a study of a mutant IDH1 vaccine in newly diagnosed glioma (dated by TCRdb to 2020 to 2022). In terms of the full investigation: Eight vaccinations were administered to patients in weeks 1, 3, 5, 7, 11, 15, 19 and 23, corresponding to visits V03 through V10. Six visits were used for peripheral blood collection: V03 (baseline), V05, V07, V10, V12 and V13. Before enrollment, patients had received standard therapy of radiotherapy alone, temozolomide alone, or radiochemotherapy with temozolomide; most received the combination. For exploratory analyses, longitudinal TCRB deep sequencing was carried out in roughly 25 treated patients wherever samples were available. Vaccination began 4-6 weeks after radiotherapy alone, or alongside temozolomide cycles in the chemotherapy-containing groups. The roughly 30 treated patients were approximately 62% male and around 40% female, with a mean age of roughly 42 years.

V is clipped by 2 bases and J by 0 bases, and the sequence between their germline boundaries is 10 bases long. The germline V gene provides CDR1 MGHRA and CDR2 YSYEKL. The CDR3 goes from the cysteine to the phenylalanine over 15 residues. Only the CDR3 DNA stays, 45 bases, in frame from base 1. Libraries were prepared through the immunoSEQ multiplex PCR assay. The hsTCRB Kit was used according to the manufacturer's protocol to amplify rearranged TCR beta chain sequences. An Illumina MiSeq was used to sequence the TCRB libraries. The study's own analysis went as follows. Demultiplexing, trimming and gene mapping were performed with the kit vendor's proprietary platform. TCRdb's version of the immuneACCESS table is confined to in-frame rearrangements and falls short of the full clone set. An unresolved V gene accounts for under half of the shortfall where checked; the remainder is of unknown origin. V, J and clone size derive from that table, while D and trimming were established from the DNA sequence. The sample table records tens of thousands of clones; approximately 72% of these occur just once. The ten largest account for more than 4.5% of the sample.

General findings and caveats noted by the study authors: Immune responses induced by the vaccine were seen in roughly 95% of patients across multiple MHC alleles. It was noted by the authors that analyses of patient blood samples could not be reproduced owing to sample limitations. Pseudoprogression seemed to be unrelated to changes in the top peripheral T cell clonotypes found by TCRB sequencing. Availability determined which PBMC samples were chosen for TCRB deep sequencing.

This TCR was sampled from a man aged 45-65 years with glioma. Sequencing used PBMCs, obtained from a glioma patient whose treatment included an IDH1 peptide vaccine. The chain joins TRBV4-1 to TRBJ1-1; no D segment can be confidently identified. The CDR3 has the sequence CASSQSGKMNTEAFF. The bases are TGCGCCAGCAGCCAATCGGGGAAAATGAACACTGAAGCTTTCTTT.